This entry features one TCR beta chain sequence. The CDR3 is 15 amino acids. V was pared by 3 bases and J by 3 bases, with 14 bases between. The germline CDR1 and CDR2 sequences are GTSNPN and SVGIG (reference sequence). These data originate in a study of cytomegalovirus exposure and HLA in healthy donors. Primers included in the PCR were 60 Vbeta and 13 Jbeta primers. Method: immunoSEQ multiplex PCR; TCRdb's copy keeps in-frame clones and lacks some. The sample consists of around 40,000 clones, approximately 80% of them appearing once. The origin of this receptor is a man aged 30 to 45 in good health and CMV-seronegative. Sequencing was carried out using PBMCs. This chain joins TRBV30 and TRBJ1-4; D is unresolved. The CDR3 spells CAWRDRRRANEKLFF. DNA for the CDR3: TGTGCCTGGAGGGACCGCAGGCGGGCTAATGAAAAACTGTTTTTT. Full variable domain (missing parts from reference TRBV30 and TRBJ1-4): SQTIHQWPATLVQPVGSPLSLECTVEGTSNPNLYWYRQAAGRGLQLLFYSVGIGQISSEVPQNLSASRPQDRQFILSSKKLLLSDSGFYLCAWRDRRRANEKLFFGSGTQLSVL.